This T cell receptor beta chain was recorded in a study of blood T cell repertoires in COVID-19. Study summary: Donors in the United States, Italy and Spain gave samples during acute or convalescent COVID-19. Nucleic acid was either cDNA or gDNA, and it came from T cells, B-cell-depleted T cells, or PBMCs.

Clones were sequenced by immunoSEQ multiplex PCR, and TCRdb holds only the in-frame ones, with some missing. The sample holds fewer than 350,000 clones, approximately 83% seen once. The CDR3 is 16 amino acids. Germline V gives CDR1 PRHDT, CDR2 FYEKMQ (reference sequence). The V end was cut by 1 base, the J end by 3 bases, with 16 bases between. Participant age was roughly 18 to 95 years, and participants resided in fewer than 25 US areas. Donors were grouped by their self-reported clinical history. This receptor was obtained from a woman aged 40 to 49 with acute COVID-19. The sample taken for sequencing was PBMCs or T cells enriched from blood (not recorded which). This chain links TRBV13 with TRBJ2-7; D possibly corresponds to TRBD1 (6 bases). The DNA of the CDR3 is TGTGCCAGCAGCTTAGTCCGGGACAAGGGGAACTACGAGCAGTACTTC. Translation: CASSLVRDKGNYEQYF.